This T cell receptor (beta chain) was identified during a study of post-analysis software for immune sequencing data. For the study at large: Progressive-relapsing, secondary progressive and relapsing-remitting multiple sclerosis were among the disease courses included. The study's findings and limits: A significant reduction in normalized Chao1 diversity was observed in multiple sclerosis patients versus controls. When the samples were clustered directly with F measure, those that had been prepared in the same batch showed strong co-clustering. There were roughly five TRBV segments more frequent in patients than controls, and TRBV5-6, TRBV5-1 and TRBV20-1 were among them.

Points on this clonotype: Its specificity is unknown.

The TCR beta cDNA libraries carried unique molecular identifiers. One entry per CDR3 protein, called by TCRdb with MiXCR from the PCR reads. Of 500,000 to 600,000 distinct CDR3 sequences in the sample, roughly 46% are singletons; the top ten hold more than 1.5%. There are 13 residues in the CDR3. Trimming left V 4 bases short and J 2 bases short, with 7 bases between. Germline CDR1 reads MGHRA; CDR2 reads YSYEKL. Sequenced material: blood. This TCR derives from a girl between 5 and 17 years old with multiple sclerosis. This chain links TRBV4-1 with TRBJ2-3; D remains ambiguous. The CDR3 DNA is TGCGCCAGCAGCCCTCCGGACACAGATACGCAGTATTTT. Its translation is CASSPPDTDTQYF.